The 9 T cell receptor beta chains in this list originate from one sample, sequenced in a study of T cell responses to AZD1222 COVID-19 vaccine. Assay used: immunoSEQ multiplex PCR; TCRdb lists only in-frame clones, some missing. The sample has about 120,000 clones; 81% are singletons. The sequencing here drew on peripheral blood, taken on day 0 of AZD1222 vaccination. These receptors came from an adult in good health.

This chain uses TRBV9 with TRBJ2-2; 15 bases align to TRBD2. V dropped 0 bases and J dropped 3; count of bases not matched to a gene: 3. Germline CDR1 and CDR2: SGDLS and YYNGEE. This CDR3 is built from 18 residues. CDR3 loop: CASSVGTSGGAHTGELFF. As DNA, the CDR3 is TGTGCCAGCAGCGTAGGGACTAGCGGGGGGGCCCACACCGGGGAGCTGTTTTTT.

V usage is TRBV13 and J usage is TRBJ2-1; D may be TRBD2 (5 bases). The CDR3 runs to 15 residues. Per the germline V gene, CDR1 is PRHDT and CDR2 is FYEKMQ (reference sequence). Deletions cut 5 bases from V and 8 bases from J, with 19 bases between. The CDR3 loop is CASSRTDSSRHEQFF. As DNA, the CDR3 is TGTGCCAGCAGCCGAACGGACTCCTCTCGCCATGAGCAGTTCTTC.

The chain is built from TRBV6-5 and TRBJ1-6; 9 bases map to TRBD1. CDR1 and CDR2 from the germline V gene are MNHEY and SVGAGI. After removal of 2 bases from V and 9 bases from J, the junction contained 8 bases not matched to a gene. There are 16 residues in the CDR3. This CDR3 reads CASSYKGQGGGSPLHF. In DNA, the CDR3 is TGTGCCAGCAGTTACAAGGGACAGGGTGGGGGTTCACCCCTCCACTTT.

This CDR3 reads CASMGQRAGDTQYF. Written as DNA, the CDR3 is TGTGCCAGCATGGGCCAGCGGGCGGGAGATACGCAGTATTTT. The rearrangement links TRBV2 to TRBJ2-3; D is perhaps TRBD2 (6 bases). The germline gives CDR1 SNHLY, CDR2 FYNNEI. V was pared by 7 bases and J by 5 bases, with 16 bases between. This CDR3 has 14 amino acids.

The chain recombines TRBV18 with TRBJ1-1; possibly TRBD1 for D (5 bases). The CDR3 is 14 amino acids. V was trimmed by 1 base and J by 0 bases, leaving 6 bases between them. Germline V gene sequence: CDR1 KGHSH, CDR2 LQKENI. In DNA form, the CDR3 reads TGTGCCAGCTCACCACAGGGACTGAACACTGAAGCTTTCTTT. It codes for CASSPQGLNTEAFF.

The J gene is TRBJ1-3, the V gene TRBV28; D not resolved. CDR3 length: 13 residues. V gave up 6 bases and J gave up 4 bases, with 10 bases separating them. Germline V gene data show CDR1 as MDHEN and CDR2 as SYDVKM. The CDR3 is CASRPSSGNTIYF. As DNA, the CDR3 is TGTGCCAGCAGACCTAGTTCCGGAAACACCATATATTTT.

The CDR3: CATKAGGQGNEQFF. CDR3 bases: TGTGCCACGAAAGCGGGGGGGCAGGGCAATGAGCAGTTCTTC. The chain has TRBV10-3 and TRBJ2-1; 10 positions agree with TRBD2. V dropped 10 bases and J dropped 6; count of bases not matched to a gene: 9. The germline V gene has CDR1 ENHRY and CDR2 SYGVKD. The CDR3 is 14 residues long.

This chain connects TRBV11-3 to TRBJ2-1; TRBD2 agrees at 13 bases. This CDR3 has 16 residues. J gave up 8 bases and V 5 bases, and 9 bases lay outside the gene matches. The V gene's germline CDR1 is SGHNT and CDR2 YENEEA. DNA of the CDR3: TGTGCCAGCAGCCCCGGACTAGCGGGAGCGGTAGATGAGCAGTTCTTC. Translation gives CASSPGLAGAVDEQFF.

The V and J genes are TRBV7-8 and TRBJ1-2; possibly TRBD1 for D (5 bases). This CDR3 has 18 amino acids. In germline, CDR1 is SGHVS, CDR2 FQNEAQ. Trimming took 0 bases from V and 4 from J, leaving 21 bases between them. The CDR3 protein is CASSLAGGRGSNLYGYTF. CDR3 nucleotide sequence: TGTGCCAGCAGCTTAGCGGGGGGTAGAGGCAGTAACCTCTATGGCTACACCTTC.